A single sample is the source of the 32 T cell receptor beta chains below, sequenced in a study of beta chain features in type 1 diabetes. All of the isolated RNA was reverse transcribed, so expressed TCRB transcripts were sequenced. Sequencing used immunoSEQ multiplex PCR; TCRdb keeps in-frame clones, though not all of them. The data contain around 340,000 clones, less than 20% of them seen just once; the ten biggest clones take up approximately 0.041%. The sequenced material came from naive CD4+ T cells from blood. The receptors come from a young woman in good health.

This chain connects TRBV13 to TRBJ2-1; possibly TRBD2 for D (6 bases). The CDR3 is 15 residues long. Germline-derived CDR1 and CDR2 are PRHDT and FYEKMQ (reference sequence). Trimming took 5 bases from V and 6 from J, leaving 17 bases between them. The CDR3 region is CASSLTRTLSNEQFF. CDR3 sequence (DNA): TGTGCCAGCAGCCTGACTAGGACCCTCTCCAATGAGCAGTTCTTC.

The gene calls are TRBV18 and TRBJ2-2; 7 bases align to TRBD1. V dropped 4 bases and J dropped 4; count of bases not matched to a gene: 3. Germline V gene data show CDR1 as KGHSH and CDR2 as LQKENI. The length of the CDR3 is 14 residues. CDR3 in DNA: TGTGCCAGCTCACTAGACAGGGTCACCGGGGAGCTGTTTTTT. Its translation is CASSLDRVTGELFF.

This clone was counted only a few times. The rearrangement joins TRBV5-1 to TRBJ2-1; D is possibly TRBD2 (5 bases). V was trimmed by 4 bases and J by 1 base, leaving 9 bases between them. CDR1 is SGHRS, CDR2 YFSETQ, per germline. The CDR3 extends over 14 amino acids. The CDR3 spells CASSPRTSYNEQFF. DNA for the CDR3: TGCGCCAGCAGCCCAAGGACTTCCTACAATGAGCAGTTCTTC.

The rearrangement uses TRBV7-3 and TRBJ2-2; D is possibly TRBD1 (5 bases). Trimming cost V 2 bases and J 6 bases, with 13 bases left between them. This CDR3 spans 15 amino acids. Germline V gene data show CDR1 as SGHTA and CDR2 as FQGTGA. CDR3 amino acids: CASSLFGQGSGELFF. The CDR3 DNA reads as TGTGCCAGCAGCTTATTTGGGCAGGGATCCGGGGAGCTGTTTTTT. The full variable domain, with the rest looked up from reference TRBV7-3 and TRBJ2-2, is GAGVSQTPSNKVTEKGKYVELRCDPISGHTALYWYRQSLGQGPEFLIYFQGTGAADDSGLPNDRFFAVRPEGSVSTLKIQRTERGDSAVYLCASSLFGQGSGELFFGEGSRLTVL.

This chain joins TRBV6-5 and TRBJ2-7; a possible D gene is TRBD2 (6 bases). Trimming took 4 bases from V and 4 from J, leaving 20 bases between them. CDR1 is MNHEY, CDR2 SVGAGI, per germline. This CDR3 contains 16 residues. The chain's CDR3 is CASSLRGAGTGYEQYF. The CDR3 DNA reads as TGTGCCAGCAGTTTGAGAGGTGCCGGGACTGGGTACGAGCAGTACTTC.

Only a few counts were recorded for this clone. Other DNA variants within this sample encode the same CDR3. The J gene is TRBJ2-1, the V gene TRBV5-1; 10 bases fit TRBD2. The trim removed 1 base at V and 5 bases at J, leaving 3 bases unmatched. The CDR3 is 15 amino acids. Looked up from germline, CDR1 is SGHRS and CDR2 is YFSETQ. CDR3 amino acids: CASSLLAGVNNEQFF. The CDR3 bases are TGCGCCAGCAGCTTGCTAGCGGGGGTGAACAATGAGCAGTTCTTC.

There are a few counts of this clone. The V and J genes are TRBV29-1 and TRBJ2-7, with D unresolved. Germline V gene lookup returns CDR1 SQVTM and CDR2 ANQGSEA. V was cut by 4 bases and J by 4 bases, with 8 bases left in between. The CDR3 runs 11 residues. CDR3: CSVGERYEQYF. The CDR3 DNA reads TGCAGCGTTGGTGAGAGATACGAGCAGTACTTC.

Only a few counts were recorded for this clone. The chain uses TRBV6-1 and TRBJ2-5; TRBD1 matches 7 bases. With 8 bases clipped from V and 4 bases from J, the junction kept 4 bases outside the gene matches. This CDR3 spans 12 amino acids. The germline CDR1 and CDR2 sequences are MNHNS and SASEGT. The CDR3 region has the DNA TGTGCCAGCTTGGACAGGCTAGAGACCCAGTACTTC. Encoded protein: CASLDRLETQYF.

As DNA, the CDR3 is TGTGCCAGCAGCAATCCTCGGACAAATAGGGAGACCCAGTACTTC. It translates to CASSNPRTNRETQYF. The chain joins TRBV21-1 to TRBJ2-5; TRBD1 is the table's D call and was not checked against the DNA. TRBV21-1 is shown as a pseudogene. The CDR3 runs to 15 residues.

This clone was found once. This chain uses TRBV5-1 with TRBJ2-5; 10 nucleotides agree with TRBD2. Germline values: CDR1 SGHRS, CDR2 YFSETQ. The CDR3 has 17 amino acids. V gave up 3 bases and J gave up 4 bases; unmatched junction bases: 12. The CDR3 DNA reads TGCGCCAGCAGCTACGAGTCGAGCGGGGGGGCGGGAGAGACCCAGTACTTC. It codes for CASSYESSGGAGETQYF.

The chain recombines TRBV11-2 with TRBJ1-6; D is possibly TRBD1 (6 bases). The V gene lost 5 bases and the J gene lost 7 bases, with 15 bases spanning the gap. Germline CDR1 reads SGHAT; CDR2 reads FQNNGV. There are 15 residues in the CDR3. The DNA for the CDR3 is TGTGCCAGCAGCCGGTGGGGGCAACGGAATTCACCCCTCCACTTT. This encodes CASSRWGQRNSPLHF.

This clone has only a few counts. The rearrangement uses TRBV6-5 and TRBJ2-2; TRBD2 aligns across 7 bases. V lost 4 bases to trimming and J lost 5 bases; unmatched junction nucleotides: 10. The CDR3 covers 16 residues. The V gene's germline CDR1 is MNHEY and CDR2 SVGAGI. This CDR3 is CASSSRKTSLTGELFF. The CDR3, as DNA: TGTGCCAGCAGTTCCCGTAAGACTAGCCTTACCGGGGAGCTGTTTTTT.

The J gene is TRBJ1-6, the V gene TRBV4-1, with D perhaps TRBD1 (5 bases). V was trimmed by 1 base and J by 3 bases, leaving 13 bases between them. The CDR3 is 17 amino acids. Germline V lookup: CDR1 MGHRA, CDR2 YSYEKL. In DNA form, the CDR3 reads TGCGCCAGCAGCCAAGTGCGGGACGGTAGCTATAATTCACCCCTCCACTTT. It yields the protein CASSQVRDGSYNSPLHF.

The rearrangement uses TRBV4-1 and TRBJ2-7, with TRBD2 matching over 8 bases. The junction had 5 bases not matched to a gene; V was cut back by 4 bases and J by 0 bases. CDR1 is MGHRA and CDR2 is YSYEKL in the germline V gene. CDR3 length: 15 amino acids. The CDR3 loop is CASSRLAGPSYEQYF. The CDR3 DNA reads TGCGCCAGCAGCCGTCTAGCGGGCCCCTCCTACGAGCAGTACTTC.

This clone was counted a few times. The chain combines TRBV7-2 with TRBJ1-3; D is undetermined. V dropped 3 bases and J dropped 5 bases, with 11 bases sitting between them. Germline loops: CDR1 SGHTA, CDR2 FQGNSA. CDR3 length: 14 residues. This CDR3 is CASSLSGKRNTIYF. The CDR3, as DNA: TGTGCCAGCAGCTTGTCCGGGAAAAGAAACACCATATATTTT.

The chain employs TRBV19 and TRBJ2-1, with D maybe TRBD2 (6 bases). Trimming pared 1 base from V and 5 bases from J, leaving 9 bases between. The CDR3 length is 14 residues. Germline lookup yields CDR1 LNHDA and CDR2 SQIVND (reference sequence). Here the CDR3 DNA reads TGTGCCAGTAGTATAGCGGGAGTACACAATGAGCAGTTCTTC. It yields the protein CASSIAGVHNEQFF.

This sequence joins TRBV10-3 and TRBJ1-1; D call uncertain. This CDR3 is built from 12 residues. Between the trimmed V and J ends, which lost 10 bases and 4 bases, there was a span of 13 bases. Per germline, CDR1 ENHRY and CDR2 SYGVKD. The CDR3 spells CATANLVTEAFF. The CDR3 nucleotides read TGTGCCACCGCTAATCTGGTCACTGAAGCTTTCTTT.

This clone has only a few counts. This chain joins TRBV4-1 and TRBJ1-6; D is undetermined. The V gene lost 1 base and the J gene lost 8 bases, with 12 bases spanning the gap. The CDR3 length is 15 residues. Germline CDR1 and CDR2: MGHRA and YSYEKL. The CDR3 region has the DNA TGCGCCAGCAGCCAAGTGAGGGCACACGATTCACCCCTCCACTTT. It translates to CASSQVRAHDSPLHF.

The chain's CDR3 is CASGLVVGGNTEAFF. The CDR3 DNA sequence: TGTGCTAGTGGTTTGGTAGTTGGGGGCAACACTGAAGCTTTCTTT. This sequence joins TRBV12-5 and TRBJ1-1, with TRBD1 as a possible D gene (6 bases). CDR3 length: 15 amino acids. The V end lost 0 bases, the J end lost 2 bases, and 10 bases lay between the germline ends. From germline, CDR1 is LGHNT and CDR2 FRNRAP. Filled out from reference TRBV12-5 and TRBJ1-1, the complete variable domain reads DARVTQTPRHKVTEMGQEVTMRCQPILGHNTVFWYRQTMMQGLELLAYFRNRAPLDDSGMPKDRFSAEMPDATLATLKIQPSEPRDSAVYFCASGLVVGGNTEAFFGQGTRLTVV.

There are a few counts of this clone. The V call is TRBV5-4, the J call TRBJ2-3, with 11 bases lining up with TRBD2. The CDR3 consists of 16 residues. From germline, CDR1 is SGHNT and CDR2 YYREEE (reference sequence). Trimming removed 4 bases from V and 3 bases from J; junction bases left unmatched: 7. The CDR3 bases are TGTGCCAGCAGCCTAAGACTAGCGGGGAGGACAGATACGCAGTATTTT. Its protein is CASSLRLAGRTDTQYF.

This clone was observed a single time. The chain links TRBV18 to TRBJ2-7, with a possible D match to TRBD2 (6 bases). Trimming removed 3 bases at V and 3 bases at J, with 12 bases between. In germline, CDR1 is KGHSH, CDR2 LQKENI. The CDR3 is made up of 14 amino acids. The CDR3 loop is CASSPVAGSYEQYF. The CDR3 nucleotides are TGTGCCAGCTCACCGGTGGCGGGAAGCTACGAGCAGTACTTC. Supplemented by reference TRBV18 and TRBJ2-7, the full variable domain reads NAGVMQNPRHLVRRRGQEARLRCSPMKGHSHVYWYRQLPEEGLKFMVYLQKENIIDESGMPKERFSAEFPKEGPSILRIQQVVRGDSAAYFCASSPVAGSYEQYFGPGTRLTVT.

J is TRBJ2-3 and V is TRBV7-3; 8 bases match TRBD2. The V gene end was trimmed by 5 bases and the J gene end by 4 bases; junction bases not matched to a gene: 11. This CDR3 comprises 16 residues. Looked up from germline, CDR1 is SGHTA and CDR2 is FQGTGA. The CDR3 nucleotides read TGTGCCAGCAGCCCCTCGCTCGGGGGGGCAGCAGATACGCAGTATTTT. Translation gives CASSPSLGGAADTQYF.

This clone was seen a few times. The rearrangement uses TRBV29-1 and TRBJ2-1, with D possibly being TRBD2 (6 bases). V lost 2 bases and J 6 bases, leaving 11 bases between the germline ends. Germline CDR1 reads SQVTM; CDR2 reads ANQGSEA. The CDR3 extends over 13 amino acids. The CDR3 DNA follows: TGCAGCGTTGAAACCGCGGGAACCAATGAGCAGTTCTTC. As protein: CSVETAGTNEQFF.

This clone was detected only a few times. The chain carries TRBV30 and TRBJ1-2; D is undetermined. V was pared by 2 bases and J by 8 bases, with 12 bases between. CDR1 is GTSNPN and CDR2 is SVGIG in the germline V gene (reference sequence). The CDR3 covers 12 residues. The CDR3 DNA follows: TGTGCCTGGAGTTGGAAGCTAGGCGGCTACACCTTC. This translates into CAWSWKLGGYTF. Filled out from reference TRBV30 and TRBJ1-2, the complete variable domain reads SQTIHQWPATLVQPVGSPLSLECTVEGTSNPNLYWYRQAAGRGLQLLFYSVGIGQISSEVPQNLSASRPQDRQFILSSKKLLLSDSGFYLCAWSWKLGGYTFGSGTRLTVV.

This rearrangement joins TRBV4-2 to TRBJ1-2; 11 nucleotides align to TRBD1. The CDR3 has 15 residues. CDR1 and CDR2 (germline): LGHNA, YNFKEQ. The trim removed 3 bases at V and 4 bases at J, leaving 4 bases unmatched. CDR3 nucleotides: TGTGCCAGCAGCCACCGGACAGGGGGCACCTATGGCTACACCTTC. Translating gives CASSHRTGGTYGYTF.

The rearrangement joins TRBV12-5 to TRBJ1-6, with 7 bases matching TRBD1. Germline V gene sequence: CDR1 LGHNT, CDR2 FRNRAP. Germline trimming cut 1 base from V and 8 bases from J; bases unmatched to any gene: 2. The CDR3 runs 14 residues. The CDR3 here is CASGLGQGDSPLHF. The CDR3 DNA reads TGTGCTAGTGGTTTGGGCCAGGGGGATTCACCCCTCCACTTT.

This clone has only a few counts. This sample includes further DNA sequences coding for the same CDR3. V gene TRBV29-1 combines with J gene TRBJ1-1; tentatively, D is TRBD1 (5 bases). This CDR3 spans 12 amino acids. V lost 7 bases and J 2 bases, leaving 11 bases between the germline ends. Per the germline V gene, CDR1 is SQVTM and CDR2 is ANQGSEA. This CDR3 is CSAGGLNTEAFF. CDR3 coding DNA: TGCAGCGCTGGGGGACTCAACACTGAAGCTTTCTTT.

V usage is TRBV30 and J usage is TRBJ2-7; weak D call: TRBD1 (6 bases). Germline V gene lookup returns CDR1 GTSNPN and CDR2 SVGIG (reference sequence). This CDR3 spans 13 amino acids. Trimming left V 3 bases short and J 5 bases short, with 14 bases between. The chain's CDR3 is CAWRLQGTNEQYF. The DNA for the CDR3 is TGTGCCTGGAGACTACAAGGGACAAACGAGCAGTACTTC. Filled out from reference TRBV30 and TRBJ2-7, the complete variable domain reads SQTIHQWPATLVQPVGSPLSLECTVEGTSNPNLYWYRQAAGRGLQLLFYSVGIGQISSEVPQNLSASRPQDRQFILSSKKLLLSDSGFYLCAWRLQGTNEQYFGPGTRLTVT.

The chain employs TRBV11-2 and TRBJ2-7; 9 bases agree with TRBD2. This CDR3 has 16 amino acids. J lost 2 bases, V lost 6 bases, and 11 bases had no gene match. Germline assignment: CDR1 SGHAT and CDR2 FQNNGV. The CDR3 loop is CASRGLAGKGAYEQYF. CDR3 in DNA: TGTGCCAGCAGGGGGCTAGCGGGGAAGGGGGCCTACGAGCAGTACTTC.

CDR3 sequence (DNA): TGTGCCAGCAGCTTGCGGGGGGCCAACACCGGGGAGCTGTTTTTT. Residues: CASSLRGANTGELFF. The gene calls are TRBV11-2 and TRBJ2-2; 8 bases match TRBD2. Germline V gene lookup returns CDR1 SGHAT and CDR2 FQNNGV. V lost 3 bases and J lost 2; bases outside the gene matches: 2. This CDR3 is 15 amino acids long.

This sequence joins TRBV11-3 and TRBJ2-1, with D possibly being TRBD1 (6 bases). The CDR3 sequence is 16 residues long. Trimming cost V 0 bases and J 4 bases, with 13 bases left between them. Germline-derived CDR1 and CDR2 are SGHNT and YENEEA. The CDR3 protein is CASSLDPGTIYNEQFF. In DNA, the CDR3 is TGTGCCAGCAGCTTAGACCCCGGGACAATTTACAATGAGCAGTTCTTC.

The chain joins TRBV5-1 to TRBJ1-2; D is perhaps TRBD1 (5 bases). The CDR3 has 15 amino acids. CDR1 SGHRS and CDR2 YFSETQ come from the germline V gene. The V end was cut by 0 bases, the J end by 6 bases, with 15 bases between. CDR3 coding DNA: TGCGCCAGCAGCTTGGCCGTTACAGGTTTCGATGGCTACACCTTC. This sequence encodes CASSLAVTGFDGYTF.